This passage covers 30 T cell receptor beta chains from one sample sequenced in a study of low-dose radiotherapy and immunotherapy resistance in tumors. The sample's time point: before trial treatment. Gene-specific TRAV and TRBV primers were used for first-strand cDNA, covering alpha and beta chains. TCRs were amplified for approximately 22 PCR cycles with a constant-region primer and V-primer adapter. TCRdb fed the reads into MiXCR, producing one record per CDR3 protein. The sample carries tens of thousands of distinct CDR3 sequences, less than 40% recorded once. The specimen was PBMCs, collected before treatment. Source of these receptors: a male donor with gallbladder cancer.

This clonotype was seen more than once but under ten times. The chain employs TRBV29-1 and TRBJ2-1; D not certain. CDR3 length: 14 amino acids. Trimming left V 6 bases short and J 0 bases short, with 12 bases between. The germline V gene has CDR1 SQVTM and CDR2 ANQGSEA. The CDR3: CSVPWGSSYNEQFF. As DNA, the CDR3 is TGCAGCGTCCCTTGGGGTAGCTCCTACAATGAGCAGTTCTTC.

To note about this clonotype: A read error may explain this, as a much larger clone is one base away. CDR3 nucleotides: TGTGCCAGCATTTACACCTTGGCCGGGGCCACCGGGGAGCTGTTTTTT. Residues: CASIYTLAGATGELFF. The chain couples TRBV6-6 to TRBJ2-2, with D possibly being TRBD1 or TRBD2 (5 bases each). From germline, CDR1 is MNHNY and CDR2 SVGAGI (reference sequence). CDR3 length: 16 amino acids.

The genes are TRBV4-3 and TRBJ2-1, with 10 positions matching TRBD1. In germline, CDR1 is LGHNA, CDR2 YSLEER. J was trimmed by 9 bases and V by 0 bases; bases with no gene match: 8. The CDR3 is 16 amino acids. The chain's CDR3 is CASSQERDRGIGEQFF. The CDR3 nucleotides are TGCGCCAGCAGCCAAGAACGGGACAGGGGCATTGGTGAGCAGTTCTTC.

This clonotype was recorded once. The chain links TRBV28 to TRBJ2-7; D assignment may be TRBD1 or TRBD2 (6 bases each). The V end was cut by 6 bases, the J end by 0 bases, with 12 bases between. The germline V gene has CDR1 MDHEN and CDR2 SYDVKM. The CDR3 consists of 14 residues. The CDR3 is CASRIGGSSYEQYF. Written as DNA, the CDR3 is TGTGCCAGCAGGATAGGGGGGAGCTCCTACGAGCAGTACTTC. The full variable domain, completed using reference TRBV28 and TRBJ2-7, is DVKVTQSSRYLVKRTGEKVFLECVQDMDHENMFWYRQDPGLGLRLIYFSYDVKMKEKGDIPEGYSVSREKKERFSLILESASTNQTSMYLCASRIGGSSYEQYFGPGTRLTVT.

This clonotype was observed at least ten times. The chain couples TRBV18 to TRBJ2-2; 10 nucleotides match TRBD1. Unmatched junction bases numbered 4, after V lost 2 bases and J lost 4 bases. This CDR3 region has 16 residues. CDR1 KGHSH and CDR2 LQKENI come from the germline V gene. CDR3 nucleotides: TGTGCCAGCTCACCAGGACAGGGGGATGTCACCGGGGAGCTGTTTTTT. This translates into CASSPGQGDVTGELFF.

V gene TRBV2 combines with J gene TRBJ2-5, with D possibly matching TRBD2 (7 bases). V was trimmed by 0 bases and J by 7 bases, leaving 12 bases between them. Germline CDR1 reads SNHLY; CDR2 reads FYNNEI. The CDR3 consists of 14 residues. CDR3 sequence: CASSEAGGPGTQYF. The CDR3 DNA follows: TGTGCCAGCAGTGAAGCGGGGGGGCCAGGGACCCAGTACTTC.

This clonotype was recorded at least ten times. The chain is built from TRBV3-1 and TRBJ2-1; possibly TRBD2 for D (5 bases). The CDR3 sequence is 16 residues long. Germline values: CDR1 LGHDT, CDR2 YNNKEL (reference sequence). With 0 bases removed from V and 6 bases from J, the gap between germline ends came to 15 bases. CDR3 in DNA: TGTGCCAGCAGCCAAGAGGGTCCTAGTCGGGGCAATGAGCAGTTCTTC. Translation: CASSQEGPSRGNEQFF.

This clonotype came up a few times. The chain joins TRBV6-1 to TRBJ1-2, with D possibly matching TRBD1 (5 bases). Germline CDR1 MNHNS, CDR2 SASEGT. CDR3 length: 15 residues. V was pared by 5 bases and J by 5 bases, with 18 bases between. The CDR3 reads CASSPQVGLYYGYTF. CDR3 DNA sequence: TGTGCCAGCAGTCCCCAAGTGGGACTCTATTATGGCTACACCTTC.

V is TRBV10-2 and J is TRBJ2-1, with TRBD2 matching 9 bases. Per germline, CDR1 WSHSY and CDR2 SAAADI. Trimming removed 3 bases from V and 7 bases from J; junction bases left unmatched: 7. The CDR3 sequence is 15 residues long. CDR3 DNA sequence: TGCGCCAGCAGTGATGGTAGCGGGAGATTAAATGAGCAGTTCTTC. Its protein product is CASSDGSGRLNEQFF.

As to this clonotype: One end of the junction varies from germline; a read error may be responsible. This chain uses TRBV6-5 with TRBJ2-1; D is tentatively TRBD1 or TRBD2 (7 bases each). Per germline, CDR1 MNHEY and CDR2 SVGAGI. CDR3 length: 16 amino acids. The CDR3 loop is CASSDPGGALYNEQLF. In nucleotides, the CDR3 is TGTGCCAGCAGTGACCCAGGGGGGGCCTTATACAATGAGCAGCTCTTC.

This clonotype was counted many times. This sequence joins TRBV7-8 and TRBJ2-7; TRBD2 matches at 11 bases. This CDR3 is 15 amino acids long. Losses at the gene ends were 1 base for V and 4 bases for J; bases not matched to a gene: 3. Germline lookup yields CDR1 SGHVS and CDR2 FQNEAQ. The CDR3 spells CASSLGTSGFYEQYF. In DNA, the CDR3 is TGTGCCAGCAGCTTAGGGACTAGCGGGTTTTACGAGCAGTACTTC.

This clonotype came up many times. J is TRBJ1-1 and V is TRBV5-1; 9 positions match TRBD1. The J segment lost 2 bases and the V segment lost 4 bases, leaving 3 bases of the junction unmatched. Germline V gene data show CDR1 as SGHRS and CDR2 as YFSETQ. CDR3 length: 14 residues. DNA for the CDR3: TGCGCCAGCAGCCCGGGACAGGGTAACACTGAAGCTTTCTTT. Translating it yields CASSPGQGNTEAFF. Full variable domain (rest looked up from reference TRBV5-1 and TRBJ1-1): KAGVTQTPRYLIKTRGQQVTLSCSPISGHRSVSWYQQTPGQGLQFLFEYFSETQRNKGNFPGRFSGRQFSNSRSEMNVSTLELGDSALYLCASSPGQGNTEAFFGQGTRLTVV.

The chain is built from TRBV6-2 or TRBV6-3 and TRBJ1-6; 9 bases agree with TRBD1. J lost 8 bases, V lost 6 bases, and 2 bases had no gene match. The CDR3 runs to 13 residues. Germline V gene lookup returns CDR1 MNHEY and CDR2 SVGEGT. CDR3 residues: CASRRTGDSPLHF. The DNA of the CDR3 is TGTGCCAGCAGGAGGACAGGGGATTCACCCCTCCACTTT.

This clonotype was counted ten times or more. One junction end disagrees with the germline gene, perhaps due to a read error. This rearrangement joins TRBV6-6 to TRBJ2-7; D may be TRBD2 (5 bases). Germline V gene lookup returns CDR1 MNHNY and CDR2 SVGAGI (reference sequence). CDR3 length equals 13 residues. The CDR3 DNA reads as TGCGCCAGCAGTGCTACGGGGATATACGAGCAGTACTTC. Translation: CASSATGIYEQYF.

Comment on this clonotype: This may stem from a read error, because a much larger clone lies one nucleotide away. The chain employs TRBV27 and TRBJ2-1; a possible D gene is TRBD2 (5 bases). Germline CDR1 is MNHEY and CDR2 is SMNVEV (reference sequence). V gave up 6 bases and J gave up 7 bases, with 19 bases separating them. This CDR3 is built from 15 residues. This chain's CDR3 is CASRMREGVGNEQFF. CDR3 DNA sequence: TGTGCCAGCAGAATGCGAGAGGGAGTGGGGAATGAGCAGTTCTTC.

This clonotype was seen repeatedly, ten times or more. The chain combines TRBV7-9 with TRBJ2-3; the D call may be TRBD1 or TRBD2 (5 bases each). V lost 4 bases and J lost 2, with 19 bases in between. The CDR3 extends over 17 amino acids. Germline CDR1 reads SEHNR; CDR2 reads FQNEAQ (reference sequence). In DNA form, the CDR3 reads TGTGCCAGCAGCTCGTACTCCGGGACCACTATCACAGATACGCAGTATTTT. Its translation is CASSSYSGTTITDTQYF. The full variable domain, its missing parts supplied by reference TRBV7-9 and TRBJ2-3, is DTGVSQNPRHKITKRGQNVTFRCDPISEHNRLYWYRQTLGQGPEFLTYFQNEAQLEKSRLLSDRFSAERPKGSFSTLEIQRTEQGDSAMYLCASSSYSGTTITDTQYFGPGTRLTVL.

Note on this clonotype: A far larger clone differs by one base, so this is likely a read error. The rearrangement links TRBV7-9 to TRBJ2-1, with no clear D. The CDR3 runs to 15 residues. V was cut by 1 base and J by 12 bases, with 19 bases left in between. Germline CDR1 is SEHNR and CDR2 is FQNEAQ (reference sequence). This CDR3 is CASSLEIAGLYVQFF. DNA of the CDR3: TGTGCCAGCAGCTTAGAGATAGCAGGTCTTTATGTGCAGTTCTTC.

This clonotype was counted many times. V and J are TRBV2 and TRBJ2-3, with 10 bases identical to TRBD2. J was trimmed by 3 bases and V by 6 bases; bases with no gene match: 15. CDR3 length equals 18 residues. Germline V CDR1 and CDR2: SNHLY, FYNNEI. This CDR3 reads CASRKTPGSGRGTDTQYF. The DNA for the CDR3 is TGTGCCAGCAGGAAAACCCCGGGGAGCGGGAGGGGGACAGATACGCAGTATTTT.

Many counts were recorded for this clonotype. The chain is built from TRBV3-1 and TRBJ2-3; TRBD2 aligns across 10 bases. Germline loops: CDR1 LGHDT, CDR2 YNNKEL (reference sequence). V dropped 4 bases and J dropped 0; count of bases not matched to a gene: 4. The CDR3 runs 16 residues. The CDR3 nucleotides read TGTGCCAGCAGCCCACTAGCGGGATCTAGCACAGATACGCAGTATTTT. As protein: CASSPLAGSSTDTQYF.

Details on this clonotype: The CDR3 does not close with the conserved phenylalanine or tryptophan, likely indicating a read error. The limits of the CDR3 on the DNA are not certain, so only TCRdb's listed CDR3 is given. This chain connects TRBV14 to TRBJ2-1; the D call of TRBD2 is as the table states it, not checked on the DNA. Ends included, the CDR3 has 8 residues. Germline V gives CDR1 SGHDN, CDR2 FVKESK. The CDR3 sequence is CASSQLAG.

Turning to this clonotype: This likely reflects a read error, since a far larger clone is one base away. This sequence joins TRBV13 and TRBJ2-6, with D perhaps TRBD1 or TRBD2 (5 bases each). Per germline, CDR1 PRHDT and CDR2 FYEKMQ (reference sequence). This CDR3 is built from 14 residues. This CDR3 reads CASSPRVGANVPTF. As DNA, the CDR3 is TGTGCCAGCAGCCCCCGGGTCGGGGCCAACGTCCCGACTTTC.

This clonotype was counted a few times. J is TRBJ2-7 and V is TRBV2; a possible D gene is TRBD2 (6 bases). The CDR3 spans 11 residues. Looked up from germline, CDR1 is SNHLY and CDR2 is FYNNEI. The V and J ends lost 6 bases and 5 bases respectively, with 8 bases between them. The CDR3 loop is CASSRTNEQYF. Here the CDR3 DNA reads TGTGCCAGCAGCCGGACTAACGAGCAGTACTTC.

This clonotype has only a few counts. The chain recombines TRBV28 with TRBJ1-1; D is unclear. The CDR3 spans 12 residues. V gave up 2 bases and J gave up 6 bases, with 7 bases separating them. The germline gives CDR1 MDHEN, CDR2 SYDVKM. The CDR3 spells CASSLGWAEAFF. The DNA of the CDR3 is TGTGCCAGCAGTTTAGGCTGGGCTGAAGCTTTCTTT.

The V call is TRBV27, the J call TRBJ1-3; D remains ambiguous. Trimming shortened V by 4 bases and J by 3 bases, and 13 bases separated the two germline ends. The germline CDR1 and CDR2 sequences are MNHEY and SMNVEV (reference sequence). The CDR3 runs 15 residues. CDR3 loop: CASSYDRFSGNTIYF. CDR3 DNA sequence: TGTGCCAGCAGTTATGACCGTTTCAGTGGAAACACCATATATTTT.

On this clonotype itself: The likely explanation is a read error, given a far larger clone one base away. The chain recombines TRBV11-2 with TRBJ2-1; 8 positions agree with TRBD2. J lost 13 bases, V lost 5 bases, and 16 bases had no gene match. CDR1 SGHAT and CDR2 FQNNGV come from the germline V gene. The CDR3 sequence is 15 residues long. The CDR3 DNA reads TGTGCCAGCAGCCCGGGAGGGCGCCGGGGGGAGACCCAGTTCTTC. This encodes CASSPGGRRGETQFF.

This clonotype appeared many times. The chain joins TRBV19 to TRBJ2-7; TRBD1 aligns across 8 bases. This CDR3 is built from 15 residues. Germline-derived CDR1 and CDR2 are LNHDA and SQIVND (reference sequence). V lost 7 bases, J lost 2 bases, and 10 bases stayed unmatched. CDR3 protein: CASNKRTGSPYEQYF. CDR3 in DNA: TGTGCCAGTAACAAAAGGACAGGGAGTCCCTACGAGCAGTACTTC.

This clonotype was recorded many times. The genes are TRBV6-2 or TRBV6-3 and TRBJ2-5; 9 bases are shared with TRBD2. Germline-derived CDR1 and CDR2 are MNHEY and SVGEGT. The CDR3 totals 14 residues. Trimming took 6 bases from V and 6 from J; bases not matched to a gene: 8. This chain's CDR3 is CASSPGGGAQTQYF. The CDR3 DNA sequence: TGTGCCAGCAGCCCGGGCGGGGGGGCACAGACCCAGTACTTC.

The gene calls are TRBV6-2 or TRBV6-3 and TRBJ2-2, with 7 bases identical to TRBD1. J lost 5 bases, V lost 0 bases, and 12 bases had no gene match. The CDR3 is 18 amino acids. Germline V gene data show CDR1 as MNHEY and CDR2 as SVGEGT. CDR3 sequence (DNA): TGTGCCAGCAGTTACTCGGTGGTGACAGGGAGTGGGACCGGGGAGCTGTTTTTT. Its protein is CASSYSVVTGSGTGELFF.

This clonotype was observed once. This sequence joins TRBV20-1 and TRBJ2-5; D is possibly TRBD1 (7 bases). This CDR3 contains 14 residues. The germline V gene has CDR1 DFQATT and CDR2 SNEGSKA (reference sequence). V was shortened by 5 bases and J by 5 bases, with 18 bases between the two germline ends. This CDR3 is CSAGGPSGGETQYF. In nucleotides, the CDR3 is TGCAGTGCTGGGGGGCCTTCAGGGGGGGAGACCCAGTACTTC.

V and J are TRBV4-2 and TRBJ2-7; D gene ambiguous. This CDR3 spans 17 amino acids. Between the trimmed V and J ends, which lost 0 bases and 0 bases, there was a span of 15 bases. Germline CDR1 LGHNA, CDR2 YNFKEQ. The CDR3 DNA reads TGTGCCAGCAGCCAAGATCCCCAAGGCCAGAGCTCCTACGAGCAGTACTTC. Translating it yields CASSQDPQGQSSYEQYF.